These T cell receptor beta chains were read from a single sample in a study of blood T cell repertoires in COVID-19. Here immunoSEQ multiplex PCR was the method, and the copy in TCRdb shows in-frame clones only, minus some. Found here are approximately 240,000 clones, approximately 86% of them singletons; the top ten hold around 6.8%. The sequencing input was peripheral blood. Every receptor here comes from a woman aged 55 to 70 with active or convalescent COVID-19. Both conserved end residues are trimmed from each CDR3. Each record gives: V gene, J gene, D gene, CDR3 protein. The D gene is left open where the match is weak.

V gene: TRBV4-1
J gene: TRBJ1-6
D gene: NA
CDR3 protein: ASSNLAGRNNSPLH

V gene: TRBV12-3/TRBV12-4
J gene: TRBJ2-3
D gene: NA
CDR3 protein: ASSLGATDTQY

V gene: TRBV3-1/TRBV3-2
J gene: TRBJ2-2
D gene: TRBD2
CDR3 protein: ASSQEQLAERTGELF

V gene: TRBV4-1
J gene: TRBJ1-1
D gene: TRBD1
CDR3 protein: ASSRRTGSTEAF

V gene: TRBV13
J gene: TRBJ1-2
D gene: NA
CDR3 protein: ASRILSRTKANYGYT

V gene: TRBV29-1
J gene: TRBJ2-1
D gene: TRBD2
CDR3 protein: SFSLAGVNEQF

V gene: TRBV7-8
J gene: TRBJ2-1
D gene: TRBD2
CDR3 protein: ASSLSWTSGNEQF

V gene: TRBV19
J gene: TRBJ2-3
D gene: NA
CDR3 protein: ASSIDQGWTDTQY

V gene: TRBV5-4
J gene: TRBJ1-2
D gene: NA
CDR3 protein: ASSSRGGYYGYT

V gene: TRBV18
J gene: TRBJ1-2
D gene: TRBD1
CDR3 protein: ASSQDRGEGYT

V gene: TRBV19
J gene: TRBJ2-7
D gene: TRBD2
CDR3 protein: ASSISGSSYEQY

V gene: TRBV2
J gene: TRBJ2-5
D gene: NA
CDR3 protein: ASSDQGYQETQY

V gene: TRBV5-4
J gene: TRBJ2-3
D gene: TRBD2
CDR3 protein: ASSFRRSGGTGTDTQY

V gene: TRBV6-6
J gene: TRBJ2-3
D gene: TRBD2
CDR3 protein: ASSLAGDPPDTQY

V gene: TRBV28
J gene: TRBJ2-5
D gene: NA
CDR3 protein: ASSPFPQDSQETQY

V gene: TRBV6-5
J gene: TRBJ2-3
D gene: NA
CDR3 protein: ASSHDFWGADTQY

V gene: TRBV19
J gene: TRBJ2-1
D gene: TRBD2
CDR3 protein: ASSSLAGEYNEQF

V gene: TRBV27
J gene: TRBJ2-6
D gene: TRBD1
CDR3 protein: ASSLRSTGWDPGANVLT

V gene: TRBV14
J gene: TRBJ1-4
D gene: NA
CDR3 protein: ASSQTIEEKLF

V gene: TRBV9
J gene: TRBJ2-1
D gene: TRBD2
CDR3 protein: ASSVAGGPIYNEQF

V gene: TRBV18
J gene: TRBJ2-5
D gene: TRBD2
CDR3 protein: ASSGTSGSAETQY

V gene: TRBV10-1
J gene: TRBJ2-5
D gene: NA
CDR3 protein: ASSDPTLGTQY

V gene: TRBV18
J gene: TRBJ1-6
D gene: TRBD1
CDR3 protein: ASSSGGNSPLH

V gene: TRBV5-6
J gene: TRBJ2-5
D gene: TRBD2
CDR3 protein: ASSRTSGSPTLAQY

V gene: TRBV23-1
J gene: TRBJ2-5
D gene: TRBD2
CDR3 protein: ASSLGLAGKETQY

V gene: TRBV30
J gene: TRBJ2-1
D gene: NA
CDR3 protein: AWSVETYNEQF

V gene: TRBV9
J gene: TRBJ1-1
D gene: NA
CDR3 protein: ASSAIQSRGTEAF

V gene: TRBV30
J gene: TRBJ1-1
D gene: NA
CDR3 protein: AWSPFARNTEAF

V gene: TRBV2
J gene: TRBJ2-3
D gene: NA
CDR3 protein: AVAGATDTQY

V gene: TRBV4-2
J gene: TRBJ1-5
D gene: TRBD1
CDR3 protein: ASSPSTGGGNQPQH

V gene: TRBV5-1
J gene: TRBJ1-3
D gene: TRBD1
CDR3 protein: ASSLGGTGTGNTIY

V gene: TRBV5-1
J gene: TRBJ2-7
D gene: TRBD1
CDR3 protein: ASSPGQVGAYEQY

V gene: TRBV7-9
J gene: TRBJ2-5
D gene: TRBD1
CDR3 protein: ASSADREVQETQY

V gene: TRBV6-1
J gene: TRBJ2-3
D gene: TRBD1
CDR3 protein: ASSSRDRGTDTQY

V gene: TRBV5-1
J gene: TRBJ2-2
D gene: NA
CDR3 protein: ASSPGTFTNTGELF

V gene: TRBV30
J gene: TRBJ2-7
D gene: TRBD2
CDR3 protein: AWSVSLAELYEQY

V gene: TRBV5-1
J gene: TRBJ1-5
D gene: NA
CDR3 protein: ASSFQPTGGNQPQH

V gene: TRBV30
J gene: TRBJ2-7
D gene: TRBD1
CDR3 protein: AWNNRGFDEQY

V gene: TRBV12-5
J gene: TRBJ1-1
D gene: TRBD1
CDR3 protein: ASGAVLAGQGMNTEAF

V gene: TRBV3-1/TRBV3-2
J gene: TRBJ2-5
D gene: NA
CDR3 protein: ASSPRLATPTTGETQY

V gene: TRBV28
J gene: TRBJ2-7
D gene: NA
CDR3 protein: ASSSSPGAAEQY

V gene: TRBV4-1
J gene: TRBJ2-2
D gene: TRBD2
CDR3 protein: ASSPKNYGGGTGELF

V gene: TRBV5-6
J gene: TRBJ1-1
D gene: NA
CDR3 protein: ASSLAPDSNTEAF

V gene: TRBV5-8
J gene: TRBJ2-3
D gene: NA
CDR3 protein: ASRTAYHTDTQY

V gene: TRBV7-2
J gene: TRBJ2-5
D gene: TRBD2
CDR3 protein: ASSPRLAGTEETQY